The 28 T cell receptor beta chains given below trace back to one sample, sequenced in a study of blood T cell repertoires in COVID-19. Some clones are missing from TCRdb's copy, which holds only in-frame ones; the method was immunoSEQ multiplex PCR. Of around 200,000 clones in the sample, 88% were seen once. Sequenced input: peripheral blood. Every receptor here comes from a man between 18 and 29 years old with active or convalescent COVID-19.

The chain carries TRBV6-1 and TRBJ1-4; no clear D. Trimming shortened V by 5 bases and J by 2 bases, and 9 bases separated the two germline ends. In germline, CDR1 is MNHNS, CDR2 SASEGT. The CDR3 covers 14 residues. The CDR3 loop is CASSYAGTNEKLFF. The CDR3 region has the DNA TGTGCCAGCAGTTATGCCGGGACTAATGAAAAACTGTTTTTT.

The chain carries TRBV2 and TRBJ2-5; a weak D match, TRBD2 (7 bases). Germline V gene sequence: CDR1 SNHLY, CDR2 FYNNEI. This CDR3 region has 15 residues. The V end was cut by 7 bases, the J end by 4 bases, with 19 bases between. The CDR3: CASNPRWGGLETQYF. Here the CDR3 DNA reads TGTGCCAGCAACCCTCGGTGGGGGGGGCTAGAGACCCAGTACTTC.

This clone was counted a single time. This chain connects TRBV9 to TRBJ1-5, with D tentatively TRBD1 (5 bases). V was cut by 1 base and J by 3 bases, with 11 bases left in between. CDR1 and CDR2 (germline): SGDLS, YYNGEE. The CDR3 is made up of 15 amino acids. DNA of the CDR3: TGTGCCAGCAGCGTACGCCCAGGGATCAATCAGCCCCAGCATTTT. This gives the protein CASSVRPGINQPQHF.

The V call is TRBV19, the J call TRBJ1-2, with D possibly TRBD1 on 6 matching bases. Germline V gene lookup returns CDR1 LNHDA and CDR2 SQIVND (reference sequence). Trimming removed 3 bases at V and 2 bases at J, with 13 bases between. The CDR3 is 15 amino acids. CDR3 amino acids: CASSIGGRGNYGYTF. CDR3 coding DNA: TGTGCCAGTAGTATCGGTGGCAGGGGAAACTATGGCTACACCTTC.

CDR3: CATSARDRGVNYGYTF. The CDR3 nucleotides read TGTGCCACCAGCGCGAGGGACAGGGGCGTAAACTATGGCTACACCTTC. The chain couples TRBV24-1 to TRBJ1-2; the match to TRBD1 covers 10 bases. The junction had 9 bases not matched to a gene; V was cut back by 7 bases and J by 2 bases. CDR3 length: 16 amino acids. Looked up from germline, CDR1 is KGHDR and CDR2 is SFDVKD.

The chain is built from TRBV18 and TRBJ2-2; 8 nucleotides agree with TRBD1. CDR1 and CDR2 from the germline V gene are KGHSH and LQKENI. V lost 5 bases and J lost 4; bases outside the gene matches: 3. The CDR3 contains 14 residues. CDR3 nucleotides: TGTGCCAGCTCAGGACAGGGAATCACCGGGGAGCTGTTTTTT. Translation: CASSGQGITGELFF.

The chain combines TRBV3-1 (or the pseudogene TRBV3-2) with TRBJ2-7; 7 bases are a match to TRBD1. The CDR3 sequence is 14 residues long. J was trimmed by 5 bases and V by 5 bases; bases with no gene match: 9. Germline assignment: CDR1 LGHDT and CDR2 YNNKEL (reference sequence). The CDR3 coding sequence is TGTGCCAGCAGCGCTCGACAGGGTGAGGACGAGCAGTACTTC. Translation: CASSARQGEDEQYF.

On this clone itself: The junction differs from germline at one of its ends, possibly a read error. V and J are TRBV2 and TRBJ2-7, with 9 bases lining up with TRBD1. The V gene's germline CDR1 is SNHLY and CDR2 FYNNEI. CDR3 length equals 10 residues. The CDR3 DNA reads TGTGCCAGCAGTCGGGACAGGGTGAAGTTC. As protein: CASSRDRVKF. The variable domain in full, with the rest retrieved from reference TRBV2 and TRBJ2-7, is EPEVTQTPSHQVTQMGQEVILRCVPISNHLYFYWYRQILGQKVEFLVSFYNNEISEKSEIFDDQFSVERPDGSNFTLKIRSTKLEDSAMYFCASSRDRVKFGPGTRLTVT.

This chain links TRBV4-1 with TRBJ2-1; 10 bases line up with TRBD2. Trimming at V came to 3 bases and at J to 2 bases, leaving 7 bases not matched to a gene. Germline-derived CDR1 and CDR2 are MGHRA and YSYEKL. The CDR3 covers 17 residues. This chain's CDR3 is CASSQNRAGGPYNEQFF. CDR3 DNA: TGCGCCAGCAGCCAGAACCGAGCGGGAGGGCCCTACAATGAGCAGTTCTTC.

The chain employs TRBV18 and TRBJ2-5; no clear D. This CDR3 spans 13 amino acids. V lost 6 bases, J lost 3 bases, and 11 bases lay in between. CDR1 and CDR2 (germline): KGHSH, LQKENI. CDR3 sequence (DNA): TGTGCCAGCTCCAAAGTGGCAGAAGAGACCCAGTACTTC. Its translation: CASSKVAEETQYF.

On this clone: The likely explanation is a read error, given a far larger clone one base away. CDR3 nucleotides: TGTGCCAGCAGCCAAGCACTAGCGGGCTCCTACGAGCAGTACTTC. Translating it yields CASSQALAGSYEQYF. The chain joins TRBV3-1 (or the pseudogene TRBV3-2) to TRBJ2-7; 9 positions match TRBD2. Germline V gene lookup returns CDR1 LGHDT and CDR2 YNNKEL (reference sequence). The CDR3 is 15 residues long. Germline trimming cut 1 base from V and 0 bases from J; bases unmatched to any gene: 1.

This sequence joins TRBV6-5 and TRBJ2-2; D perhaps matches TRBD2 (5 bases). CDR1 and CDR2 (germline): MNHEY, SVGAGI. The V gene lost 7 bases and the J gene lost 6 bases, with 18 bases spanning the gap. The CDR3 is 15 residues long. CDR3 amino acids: CASKLLASPAGELFF. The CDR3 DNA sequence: TGTGCCAGCAAGTTGCTAGCCTCTCCGGCCGGGGAGCTGTTTTTT.

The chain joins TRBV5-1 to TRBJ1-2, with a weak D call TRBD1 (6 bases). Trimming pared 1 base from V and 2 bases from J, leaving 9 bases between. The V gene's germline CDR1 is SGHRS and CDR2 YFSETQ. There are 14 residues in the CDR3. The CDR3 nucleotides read TGCGCCAGCAGCTTGCCAGGACAGAACTATGGCTACACCTTC. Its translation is CASSLPGQNYGYTF.

CDR3 coding DNA: TGTGCCAGCAGATGGGACAGGAAAAACACTGAAGCTTTCTTT. This sequence encodes CASRWDRKNTEAFF. The gene calls are TRBV6-5 and TRBJ1-1; 8 nucleotides line up with TRBD1. Per germline, CDR1 MNHEY and CDR2 SVGAGI. The V and J ends lost 6 bases and 2 bases, in that order; junction bases with no gene match: 5. The CDR3 has 14 amino acids.

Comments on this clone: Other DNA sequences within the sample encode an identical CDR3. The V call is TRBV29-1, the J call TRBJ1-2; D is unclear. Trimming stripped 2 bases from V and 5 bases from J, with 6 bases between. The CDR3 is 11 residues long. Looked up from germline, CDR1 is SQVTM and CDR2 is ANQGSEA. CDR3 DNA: TGCAGCGTTGAACAGAATTATGGCTACACCTTC. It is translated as CSVEQNYGYTF.

CDR3 loop: CASSGDDNEKLFF. The CDR3 nucleotides read TGCGCCAGCAGCGGAGACGATAATGAAAAACTGTTTTTT. The chain carries TRBV5-1 and TRBJ1-4; no clear D. The CDR3 totals 13 residues. With 4 bases removed from V and 4 bases from J, the gap between germline ends came to 8 bases. From germline, CDR1 is SGHRS and CDR2 YFSETQ.

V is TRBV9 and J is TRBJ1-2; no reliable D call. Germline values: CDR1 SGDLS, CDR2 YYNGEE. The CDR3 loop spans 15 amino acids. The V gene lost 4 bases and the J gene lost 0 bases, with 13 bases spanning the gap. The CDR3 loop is CASSLGGIANYGYTF. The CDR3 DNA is TGTGCCAGCAGCTTAGGTGGTATAGCTAACTATGGCTACACCTTC.

This CDR3 reads CASTIGRGDEQFF. The CDR3 nucleotides are TGTGCCAGCACGATCGGCAGGGGGGATGAGCAGTTCTTC. This chain connects TRBV2 to TRBJ2-1; D possibly corresponds to TRBD1 (7 bases). This CDR3 spans 13 amino acids. V gave up 7 bases and J gave up 8 bases, with 15 bases separating them. CDR1 is SNHLY and CDR2 is FYNNEI in the germline V gene.

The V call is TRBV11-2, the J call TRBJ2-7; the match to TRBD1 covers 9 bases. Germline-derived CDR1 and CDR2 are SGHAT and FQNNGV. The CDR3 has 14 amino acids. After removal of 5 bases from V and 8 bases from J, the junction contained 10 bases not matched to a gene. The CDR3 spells CASSRTGAGYKQYF. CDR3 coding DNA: TGTGCCAGCAGCCGGACAGGGGCTGGGTACAAGCAGTACTTC.

This CDR3 reads CASSHQQGLAGVINEQFF. The DNA of the CDR3 is TGTGCCAGCAGCCATCAACAAGGACTAGCGGGAGTTATCAATGAGCAGTTCTTC. The rearrangement uses TRBV4-2 and TRBJ2-1, with 13 bases lining up with TRBD2. Germline CDR1 LGHNA, CDR2 YNFKEQ. Trimming at V came to 3 bases and at J to 6 bases, leaving 11 bases not matched to a gene. The CDR3 runs 18 residues.

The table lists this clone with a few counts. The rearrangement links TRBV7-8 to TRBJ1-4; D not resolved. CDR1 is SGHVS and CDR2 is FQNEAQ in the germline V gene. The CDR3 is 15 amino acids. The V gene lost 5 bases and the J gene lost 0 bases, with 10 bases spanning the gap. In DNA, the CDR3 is TGTGCCAGCAGCCCTTCGGAGACAACTAATGAAAAACTGTTTTTT. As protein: CASSPSETTNEKLFF.

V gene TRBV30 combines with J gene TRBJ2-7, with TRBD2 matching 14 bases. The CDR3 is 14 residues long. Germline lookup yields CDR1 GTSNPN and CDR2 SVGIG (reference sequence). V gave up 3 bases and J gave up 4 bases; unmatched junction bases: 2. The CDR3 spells CAWSGTSGSYEQYF. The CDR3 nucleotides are TGTGCCTGGAGCGGGACTAGCGGGAGTTACGAGCAGTACTTC.

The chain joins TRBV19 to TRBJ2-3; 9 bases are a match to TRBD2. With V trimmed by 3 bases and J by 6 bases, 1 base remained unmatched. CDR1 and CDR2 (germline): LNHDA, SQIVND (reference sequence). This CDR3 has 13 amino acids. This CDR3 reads CASSISGRDTQYF. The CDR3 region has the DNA TGTGCCAGTAGTATCAGCGGGAGGGATACGCAGTATTTT.

Written as DNA, the CDR3 is TGTGCCAGCAGCTTTAGTGTTGGGGACAGGCTGTCCTACGAGCAGTACTTC. Protein: CASSFSVGDRLSYEQYF. The rearrangement uses TRBV7-8 and TRBJ2-7, with 8 bases identical to TRBD1. The CDR3 totals 17 residues. J gave up 1 base and V 3 bases, and 11 bases lay outside the gene matches. Germline values: CDR1 SGHVS, CDR2 FQNEAQ.

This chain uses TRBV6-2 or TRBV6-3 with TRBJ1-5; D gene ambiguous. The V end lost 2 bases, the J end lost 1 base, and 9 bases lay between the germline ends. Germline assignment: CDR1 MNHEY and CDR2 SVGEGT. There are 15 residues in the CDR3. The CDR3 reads CASSYADNSNQPQHF. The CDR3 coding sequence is TGTGCCAGCAGTTACGCAGACAACAGCAATCAGCCCCAGCATTTT.

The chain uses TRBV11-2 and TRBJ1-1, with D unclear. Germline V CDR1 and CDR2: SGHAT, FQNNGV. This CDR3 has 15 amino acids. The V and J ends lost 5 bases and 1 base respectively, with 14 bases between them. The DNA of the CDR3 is TGTGCCAGCAGCCAAACGGGGATGTCGAACACTGAAGCTTTCTTT. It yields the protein CASSQTGMSNTEAFF.

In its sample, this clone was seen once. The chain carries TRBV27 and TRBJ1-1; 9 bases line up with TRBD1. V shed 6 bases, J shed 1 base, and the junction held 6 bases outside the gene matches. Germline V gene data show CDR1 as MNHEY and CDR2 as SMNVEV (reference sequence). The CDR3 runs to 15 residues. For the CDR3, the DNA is TGTGCCAGCAGCCCCGGGACAGGGACGAACACTGAAGCTTTCTTT. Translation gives CASSPGTGTNTEAFF.

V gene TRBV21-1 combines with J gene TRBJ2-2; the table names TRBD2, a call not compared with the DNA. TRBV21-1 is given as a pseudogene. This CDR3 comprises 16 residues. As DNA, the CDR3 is TGTGCCAGCAGCAATCGAGCGGGCCCGAACACCGGGGAGCTGTTTTTT. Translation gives CASSNRAGPNTGELFF.